This TCR beta chain was obtained from a study of PD-L1 blockade in urothelial cancer. Background on the study: T cell content in blood samples showed a median of approximately 140,000.

The time point denotes: pretreatment peripheral blood. Germline V lookup: CDR1 SGHNT, CDR2 YYREEE (reference sequence). The ends were cut back, 1 base at V and 3 bases at J, with 10 bases in the middle. CDR3 length equals 14 residues. Some clones are missing from TCRdb's copy, which holds only in-frame ones; the method was immunoSEQ multiplex PCR. Found here are under 60,000 clones, around 80% of them singletons; the top ten hold approximately 2.9%. Sample: PBMCs, taken around atezolizumab (anti-PD-L1) treatment. The receptor was isolated from a man between 65 and 85 years old with urothelial cancer. The rearrangement joins TRBV5-4 to TRBJ1-2, with D tentatively TRBD1 (6 bases). CDR3 residues: CASSLQGRDYGYTF. DNA of the CDR3: TGTGCCAGCAGCTTGCAGGGGCGCGACTATGGCTACACCTTC.